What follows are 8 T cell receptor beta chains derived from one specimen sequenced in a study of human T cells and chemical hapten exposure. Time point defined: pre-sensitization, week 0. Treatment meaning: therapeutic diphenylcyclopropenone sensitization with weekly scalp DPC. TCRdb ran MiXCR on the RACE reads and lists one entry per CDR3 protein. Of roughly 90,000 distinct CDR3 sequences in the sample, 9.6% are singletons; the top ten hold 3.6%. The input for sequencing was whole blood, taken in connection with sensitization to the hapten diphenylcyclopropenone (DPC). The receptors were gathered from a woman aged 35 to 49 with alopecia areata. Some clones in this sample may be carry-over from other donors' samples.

The CDR3 loop is CASSNGQVKDNQPQHF. The CDR3 bases are TGTGCCAGCAGCAACGGACAGGTGAAGGACAATCAGCCCCAGCATTTT. This chain joins TRBV7-9 and TRBJ1-5; 7 bases fit TRBD1. The V gene end was trimmed by 5 bases and the J gene end by 3 bases; junction bases not matched to a gene: 10. From germline, CDR1 is SEHNR and CDR2 FQNEAQ (reference sequence). This CDR3 has 16 residues.

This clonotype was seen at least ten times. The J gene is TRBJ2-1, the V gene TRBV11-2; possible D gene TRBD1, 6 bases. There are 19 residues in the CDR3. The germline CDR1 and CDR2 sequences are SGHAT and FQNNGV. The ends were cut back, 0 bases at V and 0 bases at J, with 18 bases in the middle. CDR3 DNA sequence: TGTGCCAGCAGCTTAGATCATCTCCTCGGACAGAGCTCCTACAATGAGCAGTTCTTC. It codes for CASSLDHLLGQSSYNEQFF.

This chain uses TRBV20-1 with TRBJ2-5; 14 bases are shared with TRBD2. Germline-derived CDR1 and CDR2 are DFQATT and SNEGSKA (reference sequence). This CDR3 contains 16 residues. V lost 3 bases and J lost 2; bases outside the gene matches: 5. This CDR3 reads CSASGTSGGPQETQYF. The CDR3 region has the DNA TGCAGTGCTAGCGGGACTAGCGGGGGTCCACAAGAGACCCAGTACTTC.

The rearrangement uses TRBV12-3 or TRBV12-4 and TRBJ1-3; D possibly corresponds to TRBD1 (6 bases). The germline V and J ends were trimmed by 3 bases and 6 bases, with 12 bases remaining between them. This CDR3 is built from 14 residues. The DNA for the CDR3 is TGTGCCAGCAGTTTCGGACAGATCGAAAACACCATATATTTT. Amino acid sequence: CASSFGQIENTIYF.

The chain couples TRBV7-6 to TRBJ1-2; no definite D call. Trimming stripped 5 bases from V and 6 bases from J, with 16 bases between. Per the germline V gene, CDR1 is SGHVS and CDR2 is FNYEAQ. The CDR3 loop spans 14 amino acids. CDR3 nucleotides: TGTGCCAGCAGCGCCTTCGACACGGACGATGGCTACACCTTC. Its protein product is CASSAFDTDDGYTF.

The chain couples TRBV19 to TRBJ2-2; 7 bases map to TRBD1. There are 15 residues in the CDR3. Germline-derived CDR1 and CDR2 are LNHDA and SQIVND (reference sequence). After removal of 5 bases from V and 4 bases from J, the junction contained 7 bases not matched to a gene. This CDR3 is CASSRQGRGTGELFF. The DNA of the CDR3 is TGTGCCAGTAGTCGACAGGGACGAGGCACCGGGGAGCTGTTTTTT.

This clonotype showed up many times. The CDR3 is CASSGGTGERQYF. CDR3 bases: TGCGCCAGCAGTGGCGGGACAGGGGAGAGGCAGTACTTC. The chain is built from TRBV10-2 and TRBJ2-7; 10 bases map to TRBD1. V lost 4 bases, J lost 9 bases, and 6 bases stayed unmatched. Germline V gene lookup returns CDR1 WSHSY and CDR2 SAAADI. The length of the CDR3 is 13 residues.

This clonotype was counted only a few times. In DNA form, the CDR3 reads TGCGCCAGCAGCCAAGCCGGGGCCGGGACTGAGCAGTTCTTC. The encoded protein is CASSQAGAGTEQFF. The chain has TRBV4-3 and TRBJ2-1, with D possibly being TRBD1 or TRBD2 (5 bases each). V was cut by 1 base and J by 9 bases, with 13 bases left in between. This CDR3 region has 14 residues. Germline loops: CDR1 LGHNA, CDR2 YSLEER.